The clone carrying this T cell receptor (beta chain) appeared a single time. The data derive from a study of CD8+CD57+ T cells in acquired aplastic anemia. Germline CDR1 and CDR2: SQVTM and ANQGSEA. The CDR3 runs to 15 residues. Trimming shortened V by 4 bases and J by 0 bases, and 13 bases separated the two germline ends. According to the study, genomic DNA was the template for TCR beta VDJ and CDR3 profiling. MiXCR was run by TCRdb on the reads, yielding one entry per CDR3 protein. The sample has 350,000 to 450,000 distinct CDR3 sequences; just under 70% are singletons. The sequenced sample consisted of sorted CD4+, CD8+, or CD8+CD57+ T cells (not recorded which) from PBMCs. This sequence joins TRBV29-1 and TRBJ2-1; D is perhaps TRBD1 (5 bases). This clonotype was sampled from a human donor in good health, serving as a control. The CDR3 here is CSVGARASSYNEQFF. The DNA for the CDR3 is TGCAGCGTTGGGGCCAGGGCTAGCTCCTACAATGAGCAGTTCTTC.